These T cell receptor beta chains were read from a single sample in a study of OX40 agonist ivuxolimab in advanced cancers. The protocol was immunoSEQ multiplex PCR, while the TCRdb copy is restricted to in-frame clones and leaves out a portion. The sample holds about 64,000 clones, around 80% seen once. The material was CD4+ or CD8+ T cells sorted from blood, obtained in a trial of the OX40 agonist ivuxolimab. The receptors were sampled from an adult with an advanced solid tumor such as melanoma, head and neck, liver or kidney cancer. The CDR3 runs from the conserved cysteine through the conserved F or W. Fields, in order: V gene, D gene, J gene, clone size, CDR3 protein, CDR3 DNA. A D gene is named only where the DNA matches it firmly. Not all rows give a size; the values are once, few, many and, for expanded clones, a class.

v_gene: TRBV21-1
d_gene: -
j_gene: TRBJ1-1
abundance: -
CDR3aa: CASSTRTGGTEAFF
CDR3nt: TGTGCCAGCAGCACGCGGACAGGAGGCACTGAAGCTTTCTTT

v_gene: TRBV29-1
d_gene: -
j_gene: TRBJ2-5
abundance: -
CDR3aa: CSVERFQETQYF
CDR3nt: TGCAGCGTTGAGCGCTTCCAAGAGACCCAGTACTTC

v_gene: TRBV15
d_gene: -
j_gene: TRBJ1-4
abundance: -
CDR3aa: CATSRDSFAQDSIF
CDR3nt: TGTGCCACCAGCAGAGATTCATTCGCGCAGGACTCCATTTTT

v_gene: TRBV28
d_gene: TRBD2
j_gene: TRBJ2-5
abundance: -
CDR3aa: CASRRGTSGGNGETQYF
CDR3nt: TGTGCCAGCAGACGAGGGACTAGCGGGGGGAATGGCGAGACCCAGTACTTC

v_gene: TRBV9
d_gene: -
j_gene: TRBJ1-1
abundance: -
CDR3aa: CASSVAVRDTEAFF
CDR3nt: TGTGCCAGCAGCGTAGCGGTTAGGGACACTGAAGCTTTCTTT

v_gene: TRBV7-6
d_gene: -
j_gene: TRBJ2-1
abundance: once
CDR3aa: CASSLGVTGAEGEQFF
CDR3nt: TGTGCCAGCAGCTTGGGTGTGACGGGGGCTGAAGGGGAGCAGTTCTTC

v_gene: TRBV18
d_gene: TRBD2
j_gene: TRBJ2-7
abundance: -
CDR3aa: CASSPGGEQYF
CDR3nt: TGTGCCAGCTCACCGGGGGGGGAGCAGTACTTC

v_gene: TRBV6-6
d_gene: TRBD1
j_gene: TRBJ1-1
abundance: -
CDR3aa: CASSSAGGAATEAFF
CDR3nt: TGTGCCAGCAGTTCCGCAGGGGGCGCCGCCACTGAAGCTTTCTTT

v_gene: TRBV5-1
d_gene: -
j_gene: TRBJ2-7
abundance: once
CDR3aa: CASTLGGKPYEQYF
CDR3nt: TGCGCCAGCACCCTTGGAGGGAAACCCTACGAGCAGTACTTC

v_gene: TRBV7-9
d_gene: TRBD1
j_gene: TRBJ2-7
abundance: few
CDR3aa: CASSLGTGGSYEQYF
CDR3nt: TGTGCCAGCAGCTTGGGGACAGGGGGCTCCTACGAGCAGTACTTC

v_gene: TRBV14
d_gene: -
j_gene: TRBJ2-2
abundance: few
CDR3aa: CASSPWGIRNTGELFF
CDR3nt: TGTGCCAGCAGCCCCTGGGGTATTAGGAACACCGGGGAGCTGTTTTTT